This is a list of T cell receptor beta chains from one sample in a study of response to subunit inactivated influenza vaccine. TCRdb processed the RT-PCR reads anew with MiXCR; each CDR3 protein has one entry. The repertoire holds around 580,000 distinct CDR3 sequences, around 15% seen once, with 8.5% to 14% in the top ten. The sample here was PBMCs from blood, taken 12 days after vaccination. Receptors were obtained from a man between 45 and 60 years old who received an inactivated influenza vaccine. Each CDR3 is given with its conserved first and last residue. Each record gives: V gene, CDR3 length, D gene, J gene, clone size, CDR3 DNA, CDR3 protein. A D gene is named only where the DNA matches it firmly. A row's size may be missing; if present it is once, few, many or a size class.

V: TRBV24-1; length: 13; D: -; J: TRBJ2-2; size: few; DNA: TGTGCCACCAGTGTTCTGAACACCGGGGAGCTGTTTTTT; CDR3: CATSVLNTGELFF
V: TRBV6-2/TRBV6-3; length: 15; D: -; J: TRBJ2-1; size: few; DNA: TGTGCCAGCAGTTATCGGAGAACTTGGGGCGATGAGCAGTTCTTC; CDR3: CASSYRRTWGDEQFF
V: TRBV29-1; length: 13; D: -; J: TRBJ2-3; size: few; DNA: TGCAGCGTTGAAATCCCCAACTCAGATACGCAGTATTTT; CDR3: CSVEIPNSDTQYF
V: TRBV7-8; length: 17; D: TRBD1; J: TRBJ1-1; size: many; DNA: TGTGCCAGCAGCCAACTGGGACAGGGCTTTCTCGGGCCTGAAGCTTTCTTT; CDR3: CASSQLGQGFLGPEAFF
V: TRBV5-6; length: 14; D: -; J: TRBJ2-4; size: -; DNA: TGTGCCAGCAGCTTGCGTACAGTCAAAAACATTCAGTACTTC; CDR3: CASSLRTVKNIQYF
V: TRBV29-1; length: 15; D: -; J: TRBJ1-5; size: -; DNA: TGCAGCGTTGGTGTAGGGGGTTCGGGTAATCAGCCCCAGCATTTT; CDR3: CSVGVGGSGNQPQHF
V: TRBV20-1; length: 14; D: TRBD1; J: TRBJ1-5; size: few; DNA: TGCAGTGCAGCGACAGGGGGAGGGAATCAGCCCCAGCATTTT; CDR3: CSAATGGGNQPQHF
V: TRBV2; length: 13; D: -; J: TRBJ1-1; size: -; DNA: TGTGCCAGCAGTGAAAGTGCAGGCACTGAAGCTTTCTTT; CDR3: CASSESAGTEAFF
V: TRBV3-1; length: 12; D: -; J: TRBJ2-7; size: -; DNA: TGTGCCAGCAGCCAAGTCACAGACTTTCAGTACTTC; CDR3: CASSQVTDFQYF
V: TRBV11-2; length: 19; D: -; J: TRBJ2-3; size: -; DNA: TGTGCCAGCAGCTTAGTAGGCCTATCAATAACGGGGGGCACAGATACGCAGTATTTT; CDR3: CASSLVGLSITGGTDTQYF
V: TRBV5-4; length: 15; D: TRBD1; J: TRBJ1-1; size: -; DNA: TGTGCCAGCAGCTTACCGACAGGGGTGGGTAAGGTAGCTTTCTTT; CDR3: CASSLPTGVGKVAFF
V: TRBV15; length: 12; D: -; J: TRBJ2-7; size: -; DNA: TGTGCCACCAGCATACCAAACTACGAGCAGTACTTC; CDR3: CATSIPNYEQYF
V: TRBV6-5; length: 16; D: TRBD1; J: TRBJ1-3; size: few; DNA: TGTGCCAGCAGTTGGGGCGACAGGGCCTCTGGAAACACCATATATTTT; CDR3: CASSWGDRASGNTIYF
V: TRBV5-1; length: 17; D: TRBD1; J: TRBJ2-2; size: few; DNA: TGCGCCAGCAGCTTGGACCCGGGACAGGTCGGCACCGGGGAGCTGTTTTTT; CDR3: CASSLDPGQVGTGELFF
V: TRBV14; length: 12; D: -; J: TRBJ2-7; size: many; DNA: TGTGCCAGCAGCTCGCTTAGGGACGAGCAGTACTTC; CDR3: CASSSLRDEQYF
V: TRBV20-1; length: 13; D: TRBD1; J: TRBJ2-3; size: many; DNA: TGCAGTGCTAGTCGAGGGGGCCCAGATACGCAGTATTTT; CDR3: CSASRGGPDTQYF
V: TRBV29-1; length: 14; D: -; J: TRBJ1-2; size: many; DNA: TGCAGACCTATGAGGGGGGCGCTTGACTATGGCTACACCTTC; CDR3: CRPMRGALDYGYTF
V: TRBV30; length: 13; D: -; J: TRBJ2-1; size: few; DNA: TGTGCCTGGAGTGTCCCCGGAGGGCAATTAGGAATCTTC; CDR3: CAWSVPGGQLGIF
V: TRBV12-3/TRBV12-4; length: 16; D: TRBD1; J: TRBJ2-1; size: many; DNA: TGTGCCAGCAGTCTAAGACAGGGTGGTACCTACAATGAGCAGTTCTTC; CDR3: CASSLRQGGTYNEQFF
V: TRBV21-1; length: 15; D: -; J: TRBJ2-7; size: few; DNA: TGTGCCAGCAGCAAAGACAGGGTGAGGTCCTACGAGCAGTACTTC; CDR3: CASSKDRVRSYEQYF
V: TRBV12-3/TRBV12-4; length: 14; D: -; J: TRBJ1-5; size: many; DNA: TGTGCCAGCAGCCTGGACACAGTCAATCAGCCCCAGCATTTT; CDR3: CASSLDTVNQPQHF
V: TRBV29-1; length: 15; D: TRBD2; J: TRBJ2-1; size: many; DNA: TGCAGCGCGACTAGCGGGACTAGCTCCTACAATGAGCAGTTCTTC; CDR3: CSATSGTSSYNEQFF
V: TRBV6-1; length: 12; D: -; J: TRBJ1-2; size: few; DNA: TGTGCCAGCAGGAGGGCAGTAGATGGCTACACCTTC; CDR3: CASRRAVDGYTF
V: TRBV9; length: 17; D: TRBD2; J: TRBJ2-1; size: -; DNA: TGTGCCAGCAGCGTAGCCCCCCGCGGGAGTGGTCGGGATGAGCAGTTCTTC; CDR3: CASSVAPRGSGRDEQFF
V: TRBV7-2; length: 16; D: -; J: TRBJ2-2; size: few; DNA: TGTGCCAGCAGCTTAAGCCGCGCGACAAACACCGGGGAGCTGTTTTTT; CDR3: CASSLSRATNTGELFF
V: TRBV5-1; length: 16; D: TRBD2; J: TRBJ2-7; size: -; DNA: TGCGCCAGCAGCTTGGACCATAGCGGGAGGGCCTACGAGCAGTACTTC; CDR3: CASSLDHSGRAYEQYF
V: TRBV4-1; length: 16; D: -; J: TRBJ1-5; size: -; DNA: TGCGCCAGCAGCCAAAGCCCAGGGAGCACACGACAGCCCCAGCATTTT; CDR3: CASSQSPGSTRQPQHF
V: TRBV6-1; length: 15; D: TRBD2; J: TRBJ2-1; size: -; DNA: TGTGCCAGCAGCTGGACTAGCGGGCTTTACAATGAGCAGTTCTTC; CDR3: CASSWTSGLYNEQFF
V: TRBV30; length: 13; D: -; J: TRBJ2-2; size: -; DNA: TGTGCCTGGAGCGGGGACCGAACCGGGGAGCTGTTTTTT; CDR3: CAWSGDRTGELFF
V: TRBV4-3; length: 17; D: -; J: TRBJ1-3; size: few; DNA: TGCGCCAGCAGCCAAGTGGCCAGAGGGGGGGCAGGAAACACCATATATTTT; CDR3: CASSQVARGGAGNTIYF
V: TRBV6-2/TRBV6-3; length: 15; D: TRBD1; J: TRBJ1-1; size: -; DNA: TGTGCCAGCAGTGCGAGACAGGGGGCGCGCACTGAAGCTTTCTTT; CDR3: CASSARQGARTEAFF
V: TRBV3-1; length: 14; D: -; J: TRBJ1-5; size: few; DNA: TGTGCCAGCAGCCAAGATTGGGCCTCTCAGCCCCAGCATTTT; CDR3: CASSQDWASQPQHF
V: TRBV20-1; length: 16; D: TRBD2; J: TRBJ2-7; size: -; DNA: TGCAGTGCTAGACGAAAGGGGACTAGCGTTAGCTACGAGCAGTACTTC; CDR3: CSARRKGTSVSYEQYF
V: TRBV20-1; length: 18; D: -; J: TRBJ2-7; size: -; DNA: TGCAGTGCTAGAGATATTAGTGGGAGTAGGGGGTTTTCCTACGAGCAGTACTTC; CDR3: CSARDISGSRGFSYEQYF
V: TRBV28; length: 16; D: -; J: TRBJ2-1; size: -; DNA: TGTGCCAGCCCGCCAGTCGTCGCGGGGTCCTACAATGAGCAGTTCTTC; CDR3: CASPPVVAGSYNEQFF
V: TRBV4-3; length: 15; D: -; J: TRBJ2-1; size: many; DNA: TGCGCCAGCAGCCAAGCAGTGGCCACTGGAAATGAGCAGTTCTTC; CDR3: CASSQAVATGNEQFF
V: TRBV7-6; length: 17; D: -; J: TRBJ2-6; size: -; DNA: TGTGCCAGCAGCTTAATTATGGATTCTCTCGGGGCCAACGTCCTGACTTTC; CDR3: CASSLIMDSLGANVLTF
V: TRBV5-1; length: 14; D: -; J: TRBJ2-7; size: few; DNA: TGCGCCAGCAGCGTCGGCCTGGACGGCTACGAGCAGTACTTC; CDR3: CASSVGLDGYEQYF
V: TRBV7-9; length: 15; D: -; J: TRBJ2-1; size: -; DNA: TGTGCCAGCACTCAAGGTGGGACTGTCAACAATGAGCAGTTCTTC; CDR3: CASTQGGTVNNEQFF
V: TRBV12-3/TRBV12-4; length: 14; D: -; J: TRBJ2-5; size: -; DNA: TGTGCCAGCACGGGGAGGGGGGGCCAAGAGACCCAGTACTTC; CDR3: CASTGRGGQETQYF
V: TRBV28; length: 12; D: TRBD1; J: TRBJ1-1; size: -; DNA: TGTGCCGGGGGGACAGGATTCACTGAAGCTTTCTTT; CDR3: CAGGTGFTEAFF
V: TRBV6-2/TRBV6-3; length: 12; D: -; J: TRBJ2-7; size: few; DNA: TGTGCCAGCAGTTACCAGATCTACGAGCAGTACTTC; CDR3: CASSYQIYEQYF
V: TRBV5-1; length: 16; D: -; J: TRBJ2-3; size: few; DNA: TGCGCCAGCAGCCGTCTCAGGGGCATTTACACAGATACGCAGTATTTT; CDR3: CASSRLRGIYTDTQYF
V: TRBV28; length: 15; D: -; J: TRBJ2-7; size: many; DNA: TGTGCCAGCAGTTTATCCCCGCACTTTCGGTACGAGCAGTACTTC; CDR3: CASSLSPHFRYEQYF
V: TRBV9; length: 15; D: -; J: TRBJ2-1; size: many; DNA: TGTGCCAGCAGCGTAGTTCCAGGGAGCTACAATGAGCAGTTCTTC; CDR3: CASSVVPGSYNEQFF
V: TRBV6-1; length: 14; D: TRBD2; J: TRBJ2-3; size: -; DNA: TGTGCCAGCGCTAGCGGGAGGGGGCTAGATACGCAGTATTTT; CDR3: CASASGRGLDTQYF
V: TRBV5-1; length: 14; D: TRBD1; J: TRBJ1-1; size: few; DNA: TGCGCCAGCAGCTTCGGACAGGTTCGGACTGAAGTTTTCTTT; CDR3: CASSFGQVRTEVFF
V: TRBV7-9; length: 14; D: -; J: TRBJ2-5; size: few; DNA: TGTGCCAGCAGCCTCCACAGGGAGGTAGAGACCCAGTACTTC; CDR3: CASSLHREVETQYF
V: TRBV9; length: 16; D: TRBD2; J: TRBJ2-1; size: few; DNA: TGTGCCAGCAGGCCTAGCGGGGGGGCCTCCTACAATGAGCAGTTCTTC; CDR3: CASRPSGGASYNEQFF
V: TRBV9; length: 14; D: -; J: TRBJ1-6; size: -; DNA: TGTGCCAGCAGCGCCGACCCTGAAAATTCACCCCTCCACTTT; CDR3: CASSADPENSPLHF
V: TRBV15; length: 16; D: -; J: TRBJ2-3; size: few; DNA: TGTGCCACCAGCAGAGGACGGCGGCAGGGTACCGATACGCAGTATTTT; CDR3: CATSRGRRQGTDTQYF
V: TRBV5-5; length: 16; D: TRBD1; J: TRBJ2-1; size: -; DNA: TGTGCCAGCAGCTCGGATCCCGGGACAGCCTACAATGAGCAGTTCTTC; CDR3: CASSSDPGTAYNEQFF
V: TRBV19; length: 15; D: -; J: TRBJ2-1; size: few; DNA: TGTGCCAGTAGTATTAGCTGGGGGAAATACAATGAGCAGTTCTTC; CDR3: CASSISWGKYNEQFF
V: TRBV20-1; length: 17; D: TRBD2; J: TRBJ2-1; size: -; DNA: TGCAGTGCAACATCCCCTCTAGCGGGAGGGCCAGGAAATGAGCAGTTCTTC; CDR3: CSATSPLAGGPGNEQFF
V: TRBV12-3/TRBV12-4; length: 15; D: -; J: TRBJ2-6; size: few; DNA: TGTGCCAGCAGTTCCGGACACTCTGGGGCCAACGTCCTGACTTTC; CDR3: CASSSGHSGANVLTF